This T cell receptor (beta chain) was obtained from a study of PD-1 blockade in classical Hodgkin lymphoma. Trimming cost V 3 bases and J 9 bases, with 12 bases left between them. The length of the CDR3 is 13 residues. From germline, CDR1 is ENHRY and CDR2 SYGVKD. Study findings and constraints: CD4+ TCR diversity, unlike CD8+, rose significantly by C4D1.

The method was immunoSEQ multiplex PCR; TCRdb's version includes in-frame clones alone and lacks a portion of them. The table includes tens of thousands of clones, roughly 89% detected once. With no exception, relapse followed autologous stem cell transplantation in all patients, and brentuximab vedotin exposure varied. The study recorded best responses of complete response, partial response or progressive disease. This clone has at least ten counts. The target antigen is unknown. The material sequenced was peripheral blood mononuclear cells (PBMCs), taken before the second cycle of nivolumab. V and J are TRBV10-3 and TRBJ1-5; a possible D gene is TRBD1 (5 bases). The clonotype comes from a human donor with classical Hodgkin lymphoma. CDR3 loop: CAISEDSLGPQHF. CDR3 DNA: TGTGCCATCAGTGAAGACAGCTTAGGGCCCCAGCATTTT.